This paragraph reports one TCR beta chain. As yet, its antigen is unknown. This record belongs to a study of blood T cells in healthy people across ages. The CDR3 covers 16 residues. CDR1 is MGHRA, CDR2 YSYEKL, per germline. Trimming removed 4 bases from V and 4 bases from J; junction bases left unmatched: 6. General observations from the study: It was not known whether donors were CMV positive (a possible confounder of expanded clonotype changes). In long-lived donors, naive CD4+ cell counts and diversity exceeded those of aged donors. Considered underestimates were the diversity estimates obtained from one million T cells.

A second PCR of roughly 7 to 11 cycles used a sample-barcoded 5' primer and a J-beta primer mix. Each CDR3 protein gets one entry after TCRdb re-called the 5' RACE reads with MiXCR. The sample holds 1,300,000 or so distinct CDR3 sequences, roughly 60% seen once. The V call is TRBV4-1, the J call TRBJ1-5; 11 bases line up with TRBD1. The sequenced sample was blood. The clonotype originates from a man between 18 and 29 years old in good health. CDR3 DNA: TGCGCCAGCAGCCCAGGACAGGGGGCGGCTAATCAGCCCCAGCATTTT. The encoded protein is CASSPGQGAANQPQHF.